Sequencing of this T cell receptor beta chain was carried out in a study of blood T cell repertoires in COVID-19. Clones were read by immunoSEQ multiplex PCR, and TCRdb kept only the in-frame ones, dropping some. Among around 140,000 clones listed, 85% to 90% were seen once. There are 14 residues in the CDR3. The germline CDR1 and CDR2 sequences are KGHSH and LQKENI. J gave up 6 bases and V 6 bases, and 9 bases lay outside the gene matches. Input material: PBMCs or T cells enriched from blood (not recorded which). The rearrangement uses TRBV18 and TRBJ1-2; 8 positions match TRBD1. This TCR was recovered from a man between 60 and 75 years old who had recovered from COVID-19. The CDR3 here is CASSPGGSGNGYTF. CDR3 DNA sequence: TGTGCCAGCTCTCCAGGGGGCTCAGGCAATGGCTACACCTTC.